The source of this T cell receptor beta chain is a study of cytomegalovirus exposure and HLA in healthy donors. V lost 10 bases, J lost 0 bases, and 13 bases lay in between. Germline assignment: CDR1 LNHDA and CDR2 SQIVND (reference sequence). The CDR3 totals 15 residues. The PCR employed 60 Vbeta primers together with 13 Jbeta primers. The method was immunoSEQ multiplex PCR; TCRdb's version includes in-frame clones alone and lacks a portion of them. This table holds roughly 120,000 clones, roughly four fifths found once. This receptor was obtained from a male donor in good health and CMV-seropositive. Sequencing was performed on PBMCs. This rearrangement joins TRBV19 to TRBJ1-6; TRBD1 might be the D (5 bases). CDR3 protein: CATTQGSSYNSPLHF. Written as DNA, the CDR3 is TGTGCCACCACCCAGGGCAGCTCCTATAATTCACCCCTCCACTTT. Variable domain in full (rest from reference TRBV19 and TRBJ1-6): DGGITQSPKYLFRKEGQNVTLSCEQNLNHDAMYWYRQDPGQGLRLIYYSQIVNDFQKGDIAEGYSVSREKKESFPLTVTSAQKNPTAFYLCATTQGSSYNSPLHFGNGTRLTVT.